This TCR beta chain is from a study of blood T cell repertoires in COVID-19 (dated by TCRdb to about 2020). In terms of the full investigation: Collaborator samples came from the United States, Italy and Spain and covered acute and convalescent phases of COVID-19. HLA class I and class II types, where available, came from metadata supplied by the sample provider rather than from assay-based typing. Deeply sampled blood TCRbeta repertoires from subjects exposed to, actively infected with, or recovered from COVID-19 were included in the dataset. The repertoires were made available in a free public database intended to serve as a resource for research on the immune response to SARS-CoV-2. Sample metadata almost always included a de-identified subject ID, COVID-19 status, age in years and sex. Samples were obtained from the ongoing ImmuneRACE study (first 160 participants) and from approximately 1,200 subjects provided by 6 global collaborators. The material from the prospective study consisted of cDNA or gDNA derived from T cells, B-cell-depleted T cells, or PBMCs. The paper as a whole reports these results and caveats: How much clinical and demographic metadata was included differed by source and by participant, and the metadata was provided uncurated.

The immunoSEQ Assay, a bias-controlled multiplex PCR, was used to amplify TCRbeta CDR3 regions from genomic DNA. In the source study's methods: Within the assay, amplification of reference gene primers was used to estimate how many nucleated cells each sample contained. Sequence reads were collapsed and filtered to measure the absolute abundance of every unique TCRbeta CDR3 rearrangement. For each sample, productive Simpson clonality was calculated as the square root of Simpson's diversity index over productive rearrangements. The table comes from immuneACCESS by way of TCRdb, which keeps in-frame sequences with V and J called. Part of the clones is missing from these tables; in studies checked, under half for an unresolved V gene and the rest for unknown reasons. That table supplies the V and J calls and clone size; D and trimming were determined from the DNA. The sample table contains some 150,000 clones; only one count was recorded for approximately 90% of them. The ten largest clones add up to over 3.5% of the sample.

V lost 6 bases and J lost 2 bases; the stretch between them is 17 bases long. From the germline V gene (reference sequence), CDR1 is MNHEY and CDR2 is SMNVEV. From its cysteine to its phenylalanine, the CDR3 spans 16 amino acids. CDR3 DNA only is kept here, 48 bases in frame from base 1. Another Seattle source contributed samples from volunteer blood donors who had recovered from COVID-19. Whole blood was collected in K2EDTA tubes by collaborating institutions according to the institutions' own protocols. For TCRbeta analysis, collaborators shipped samples in one of three forms: frozen whole blood, isolated PBMCs, or DNA extracted from either of those sample types. Details on this clone: Which antigen it targets is not known. Base-call qualities are not available, and no considerably larger clone is one nucleotide away.

The source is a woman between 55 and 75 years old who had recovered from COVID-19. This sequence uses TRBV27 and TRBJ1-3; the D region possibly corresponds to TRBD1 (6 bases align). Sequencing was performed on peripheral blood. Here the CDR3 is given as CASSTRAEGAGNTIYF. The bases read TGTGCCAGCAGCACCCGAGCAGAGGGGGCTGGAAACACCATATATTTT.